These T cell receptor beta chains were read from a single sample in a study of cytomegalovirus exposure and HLA in healthy donors. Here immunoSEQ multiplex PCR was the method, and the copy in TCRdb shows in-frame clones only, minus some. The sample lists about 150,000 clones; around 80% were seen once. Material: PBMCs. The receptors derive from a male donor in good health and CMV-seropositive. Both conserved end residues are part of each CDR3. Each record gives: J gene, D gene, clone size, V gene, CDR3 DNA, CDR3 protein. D genes are given only for firm matches. Size is omitted from some rows. Given values are once, few, many or a class for expanded clones.

>TRBJ1-2|.|.|TRBV19
TGTGCCAGTAGTATAGAATCAGGCCGATCCAACTATGGCTACACCTTC
CASSIESGRSNYGYTF
>TRBJ1-1|.|.|TRBV15
TGTGCCACCACACGAGGGCACCCGGACACTGAAGCTTTCTTT
CATTRGHPDTEAFF
>TRBJ2-2|.|.|TRBV11-3
TGTGCCAGCAGCTTAGGAGGGCGGCGTACCGGGGAGCTGTTTTTT
CASSLGGRRTGELFF
>TRBJ2-3|TRBD2|.|TRBV28
TGTGCCAGCAGTTTGGCGGTAGCGGGAGGCCTCACAGATACGCAGTATTTT
CASSLAVAGGLTDTQYF
>TRBJ1-5|TRBD1|.|TRBV5-1
TGCGCCAGCAGTTTGACAGGGTTTGGTCAGCCCCAGCATTTT
CASSLTGFGQPQHF
>TRBJ2-3|.|.|TRBV18
TGTGCCAGCTCACGGATGCGGAATACAGATACGCAGTATTTT
CASSRMRNTDTQYF
>TRBJ2-5|TRBD1|.|TRBV19
TGTGCCAGTAGTAGAGTCCGGGACAGAGACCAAGAGACCCAGTACTTC
CASSRVRDRDQETQYF
>TRBJ2-5|.|.|TRBV18
TGTGCCAGCTCACCACCGACGGGGGGCGAAGTAGGAGAGACCCAGTACTTC
CASSPPTGGEVGETQYF
>TRBJ2-2|.|.|TRBV5-8
TGTGCCAGCAGCCCTACCATTCATTTT
CASSPTIHF
>TRBJ2-7|.|.|TRBV14
TGTGCCAGCAGCCATAAGACAGTCTTCCCCTACGAGCAGTACTTC
CASSHKTVFPYEQYF
>TRBJ2-5|.|.|TRBV2
TGTGCCAGCAGTGGGCGGGGAAGTGGCGAGACCCAGTACTTC
CASSGRGSGETQYF
>TRBJ2-7|TRBD2|.|TRBV19
TGTGCCAGTAGTTCTCTAGCGGGAGAATATGGGTGGTGCGAGCAGTACTTC
CASSSLAGEYGWCEQYF
>TRBJ2-7|.|.|TRBV29-1
TGCAGCGTTGAATTGGGCCGCAGCTCCTACGAGCAGTACTTC
CSVELGRSSYEQYF
>TRBJ1-5|.|.|TRBV27
TGTGCCAGCAGCAGTAAAGGGACACCCTCCATCATGGCCCAGCATTTT
CASSSKGTPSIMAQHF
>TRBJ1-2|.|.|TRBV6-5
TGTGCCAGCAGTTACTCGCCAGGCGCATATGGCTACACCTTC
CASSYSPGAYGYTF
>TRBJ2-1|TRBD2|.|TRBV2
TGTGCCAGCAGCATCACTAGCGGGAGAAAGGCCCAGTTCTTC
CASSITSGRKAQFF
>TRBJ2-7|.|.|TRBV10-3
TGTGCCATCAGCTCCCCCGAGACTAGTCGACCCTACGAGCAGTACTTC
CAISSPETSRPYEQYF
>TRBJ2-1|.|.|TRBV6-1
TGTGCCAGCAGTGCTGCTAAAGAAATCTACAATGAGCAGTTCTTC
CASSAAKEIYNEQFF
>TRBJ1-2|TRBD1|.|TRBV2
TGTGCCAGCAGGGTGGACAGGGTCTCGAGTGGCTACACCTTC
CASRVDRVSSGYTF
>TRBJ2-7|TRBD1|few|TRBV7-9
TGTTCCAGCAGCTTAGGGACGGGACAGGTCTCCTACGAGCAGTACTTC
CSSSLGTGQVSYEQYF
>TRBJ2-2|.|.|TRBV7-7
TGTGCTAGCAGCTTAACGCGGGGCACCGGGGAGCTGTTTTTT
CASSLTRGTGELFF
>TRBJ2-1|.|.|TRBV27
TGTGCCAGCATCTGGGGGACTGATGCGTTCTTC
CASIWGTDAFF
>TRBJ1-5|.|few|TRBV5-4
TGTGCCAGCAGCAGGGAAGGGGCGGAACAGCCCCAGCATTTT
CASSREGAEQPQHF